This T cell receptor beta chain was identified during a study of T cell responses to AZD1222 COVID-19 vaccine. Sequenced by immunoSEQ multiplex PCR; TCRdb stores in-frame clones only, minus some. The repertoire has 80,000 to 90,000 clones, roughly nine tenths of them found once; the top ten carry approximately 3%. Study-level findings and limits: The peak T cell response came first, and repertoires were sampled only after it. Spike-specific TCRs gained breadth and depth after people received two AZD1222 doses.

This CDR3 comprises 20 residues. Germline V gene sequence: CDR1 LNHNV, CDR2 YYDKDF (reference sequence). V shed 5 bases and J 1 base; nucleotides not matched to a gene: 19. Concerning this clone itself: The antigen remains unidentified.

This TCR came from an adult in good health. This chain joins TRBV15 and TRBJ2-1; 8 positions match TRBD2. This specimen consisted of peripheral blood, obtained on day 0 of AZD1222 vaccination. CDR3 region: CATSGIGGGGRTLSYNEQFF. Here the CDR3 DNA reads TGTGCCACCAGCGGCATAGGAGGCGGGGGGCGAACCTTATCCTACAATGAGCAGTTCTTC.